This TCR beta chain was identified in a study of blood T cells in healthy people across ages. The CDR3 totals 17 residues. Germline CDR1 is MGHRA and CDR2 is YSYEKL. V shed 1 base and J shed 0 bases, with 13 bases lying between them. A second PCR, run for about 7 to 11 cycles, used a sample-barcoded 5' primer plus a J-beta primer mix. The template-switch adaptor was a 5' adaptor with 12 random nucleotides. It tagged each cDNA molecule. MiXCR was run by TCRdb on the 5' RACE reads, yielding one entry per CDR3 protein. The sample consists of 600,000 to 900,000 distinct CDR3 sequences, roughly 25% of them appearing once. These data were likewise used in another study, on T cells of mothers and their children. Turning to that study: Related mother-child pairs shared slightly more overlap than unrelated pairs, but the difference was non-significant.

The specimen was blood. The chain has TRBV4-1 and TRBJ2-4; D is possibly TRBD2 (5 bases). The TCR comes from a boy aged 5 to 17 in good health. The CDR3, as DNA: TGCGCCAGCAGCCAAGGGGCCGGGGTCGGAGCCAAAAACATTCAGTACTTC. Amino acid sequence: CASSQGAGVGAKNIQYF.